This T cell receptor (beta chain) was obtained from a study of cytomegalovirus exposure and HLA in healthy donors. Study-wide findings and caveats: Analyses of presence/absence relied on an assumption of roughly uniform sequencing depth across donors. Analyzed later, most CMV-associated TCR beta chains appeared HLA-restricted. Being productive about 90% or about 30% of the time was typical of most TCR beta V segments in an earlier analysis. While the bulk of TCR sequences proved rare, some public TCRs turned up in many donors.

With regard to this clone: The antigen is unknown.

The length of the CDR3 is 14 residues. Germline CDR1 is KGHSH and CDR2 is LQKENI. The ends lost 4 bases at V and 3 bases at J; junction bases unmatched: 4. PCR primers comprised 60 Vbeta and 13 Jbeta primers. Measured with immunoSEQ multiplex PCR; TCRdb has only the in-frame clones, and not every one. The table lists over 150,000 clones, around 74% of them singletons. The specimen was PBMCs. V gene TRBV18 combines with J gene TRBJ2-7; TRBD1 matches 9 bases. This TCR was sampled from a man in his late teens or twenties in good health and CMV-seronegative. CDR3 bases: TGTGCCAGCTCACTGACAGGGGGGATCTACGAGCAGTACTTC. As protein: CASSLTGGIYEQYF.